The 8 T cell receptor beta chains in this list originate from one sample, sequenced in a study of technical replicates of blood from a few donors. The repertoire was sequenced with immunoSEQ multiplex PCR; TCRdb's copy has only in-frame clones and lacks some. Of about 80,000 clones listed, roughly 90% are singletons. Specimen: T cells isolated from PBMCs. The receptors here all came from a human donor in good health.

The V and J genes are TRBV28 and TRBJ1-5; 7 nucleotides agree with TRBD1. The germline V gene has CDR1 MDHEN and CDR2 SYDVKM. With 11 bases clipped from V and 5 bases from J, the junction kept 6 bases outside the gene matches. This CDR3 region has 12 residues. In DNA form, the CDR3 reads TGTGCCCAATCACAGGGGTATCAGCCCCAGCATTTT. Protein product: CAQSQGYQPQHF.

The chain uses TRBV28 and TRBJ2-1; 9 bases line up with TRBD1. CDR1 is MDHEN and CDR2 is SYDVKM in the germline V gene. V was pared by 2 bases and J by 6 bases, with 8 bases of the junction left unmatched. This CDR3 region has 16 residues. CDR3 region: CASSLRRTGVPNEQFF. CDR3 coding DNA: TGTGCCAGCAGTTTAAGAAGGACAGGGGTACCCAATGAGCAGTTCTTC.

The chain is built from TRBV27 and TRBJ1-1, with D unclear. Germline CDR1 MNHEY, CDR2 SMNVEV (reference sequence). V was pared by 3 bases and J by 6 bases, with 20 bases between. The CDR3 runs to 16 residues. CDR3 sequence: CASSFLASRITPEAFF. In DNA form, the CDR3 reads TGTGCCAGCAGTTTTCTGGCTTCCAGGATTACGCCTGAAGCTTTCTTT.

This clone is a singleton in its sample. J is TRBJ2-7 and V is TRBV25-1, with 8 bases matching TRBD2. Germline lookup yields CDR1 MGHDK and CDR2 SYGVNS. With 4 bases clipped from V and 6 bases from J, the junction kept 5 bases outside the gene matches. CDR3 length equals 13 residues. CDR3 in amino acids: CASSASGGFEQYF. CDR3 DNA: TGTGCCAGCAGTGCCTCGGGAGGGTTCGAGCAGTACTTC.

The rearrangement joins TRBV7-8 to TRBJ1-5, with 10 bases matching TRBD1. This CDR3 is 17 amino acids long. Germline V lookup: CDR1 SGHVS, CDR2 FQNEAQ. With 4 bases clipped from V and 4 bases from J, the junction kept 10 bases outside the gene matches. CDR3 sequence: CASSWDRGPGGNQPQHF. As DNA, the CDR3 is TGTGCCAGCAGCTGGGACAGGGGCCCCGGGGGTAATCAGCCCCAGCATTTT.

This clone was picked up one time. The chain's CDR3 is CASSVGTSANNEQFF. The CDR3 DNA reads TGTGCCAGCAGCGTGGGGACTAGCGCTAACAATGAGCAGTTCTTC. The V call is TRBV9, the J call TRBJ2-1; 10 nucleotides agree with TRBD2. This CDR3 is built from 15 residues. Trimming cost V 2 bases and J 5 bases; bases outside gene matches: 4. Germline CDR1 reads SGDLS; CDR2 reads YYNGEE.

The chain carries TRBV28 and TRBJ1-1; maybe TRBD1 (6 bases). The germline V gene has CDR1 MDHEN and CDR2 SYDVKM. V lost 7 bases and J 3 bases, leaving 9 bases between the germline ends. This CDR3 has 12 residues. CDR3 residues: CASTWTDTEAFF. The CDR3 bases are TGTGCCAGCACCTGGACAGACACTGAAGCTTTCTTT.

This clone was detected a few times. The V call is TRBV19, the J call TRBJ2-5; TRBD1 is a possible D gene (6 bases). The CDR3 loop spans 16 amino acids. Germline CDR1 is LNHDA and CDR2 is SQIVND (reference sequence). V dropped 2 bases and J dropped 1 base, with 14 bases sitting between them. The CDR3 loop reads CASSIIGQRSQETQYF. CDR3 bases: TGTGCCAGTAGTATAATCGGACAGCGTAGCCAAGAGACCCAGTACTTC.